These T cell receptor beta chains were read from a single sample in a study of cytomegalovirus exposure and HLA in healthy donors. TCRdb's table, derived via immunoSEQ multiplex PCR, lists solely in-frame clones and lacks some. The sample yields about 83,000 clones, around 76% seen once. The sample was PBMCs. The source is a man in his late teens or twenties in good health and CMV-seropositive. CDR3s include the opening cysteine and the closing phenylalanine or tryptophan. The order of the fields is CDR3 length, V gene, D gene, J gene, clone size, CDR3 DNA, CDR3 protein. D genes are given only for firm matches. Clone size, where shown, is once, few, many, or a class for clones that have expanded.

len: 15
v_gene: TRBV4-1
d_gene: TRBD2
j_gene: TRBJ2-7
abundance: -
CDR3nt: TGCGCCAGCAGCCAGGGACTAGCGGACACCTACGAGCAGTACTTC
CDR3aa: CASSQGLADTYEQYF

len: 15
v_gene: TRBV28
d_gene: -
j_gene: TRBJ1-2
abundance: -
CDR3nt: TGTGCCAGCAGTTACACAGACAGACCGAACTATGGCTACACCTTC
CDR3aa: CASSYTDRPNYGYTF

len: 16
v_gene: TRBV5-4
d_gene: -
j_gene: TRBJ2-3
abundance: -
CDR3nt: TGTGCCAGCAGCTTGTTGGTATCAACTAGCACAGATACGCAGTATTTT
CDR3aa: CASSLLVSTSTDTQYF

len: 14
v_gene: TRBV5-1
d_gene: -
j_gene: TRBJ2-5
abundance: -
CDR3nt: TGCGCCAGCAGCCGTCCGGAGAACCAAGAGACCCAGTACTTC
CDR3aa: CASSRPENQETQYF

len: 15
v_gene: TRBV11-2
d_gene: -
j_gene: TRBJ2-5
abundance: once
CDR3nt: TGTGCCAGCAGTCCGGAGGGAGAGGGCCAAGAGACCCAGTACTTC
CDR3aa: CASSPEGEGQETQYF

len: 14
v_gene: TRBV6-5
d_gene: TRBD2
j_gene: TRBJ2-7
abundance: -
CDR3nt: TGTGCCAGCAGCCTAGGACTAGCGGGATTCGAGCAGTACTTC
CDR3aa: CASSLGLAGFEQYF

len: 12
v_gene: TRBV5-1
d_gene: -
j_gene: TRBJ2-2
abundance: -
CDR3nt: TGCGCCAGCAGCTTACAGACCGGGGAGCTGTTTTTT
CDR3aa: CASSLQTGELFF

len: 13
v_gene: TRBV6-5
d_gene: TRBD1
j_gene: TRBJ1-2
abundance: -
CDR3nt: TGTGCCAGCAGTTACTCGACAGGGAATGGCTACACCTTC
CDR3aa: CASSYSTGNGYTF

len: 13
v_gene: TRBV7-2
d_gene: -
j_gene: TRBJ2-5
abundance: -
CDR3nt: TGTGCCAGCTGTCGGAGAGTATTAGAGACCCAGTACTTC
CDR3aa: CASCRRVLETQYF

len: 15
v_gene: TRBV7-8
d_gene: TRBD1
j_gene: TRBJ1-1
abundance: -
CDR3nt: TGTGCCAGCAGCTTAGGCCGGGACAGAGCCACTGAAGCTTTCTTT
CDR3aa: CASSLGRDRATEAFF

len: 16
v_gene: TRBV14
d_gene: -
j_gene: TRBJ2-5
abundance: -
CDR3nt: TGTGCCAGCAGCCAAGGCTTAGTAGCGAGTAAAGAGACCCAGTACTTC
CDR3aa: CASSQGLVASKETQYF

len: 15
v_gene: TRBV11-2
d_gene: -
j_gene: TRBJ2-5
abundance: -
CDR3nt: TGTGCCAGCAGCTTTAATCGTTGGGCAAAAGAGACCCAGTACTTC
CDR3aa: CASSFNRWAKETQYF

len: 15
v_gene: TRBV6-1
d_gene: TRBD1
j_gene: TRBJ1-2
abundance: -
CDR3nt: TGTGCCAGCAGCGTCGACAGGGGAGGGGGGTATGGCTACACCTTC
CDR3aa: CASSVDRGGGYGYTF

len: 15
v_gene: TRBV5-1
d_gene: -
j_gene: TRBJ2-2
abundance: -
CDR3nt: TGCGCCAGCAGCCTCCAGCCCTTCGGGACCGGGGAGCTGTTTTTT
CDR3aa: CASSLQPFGTGELFF